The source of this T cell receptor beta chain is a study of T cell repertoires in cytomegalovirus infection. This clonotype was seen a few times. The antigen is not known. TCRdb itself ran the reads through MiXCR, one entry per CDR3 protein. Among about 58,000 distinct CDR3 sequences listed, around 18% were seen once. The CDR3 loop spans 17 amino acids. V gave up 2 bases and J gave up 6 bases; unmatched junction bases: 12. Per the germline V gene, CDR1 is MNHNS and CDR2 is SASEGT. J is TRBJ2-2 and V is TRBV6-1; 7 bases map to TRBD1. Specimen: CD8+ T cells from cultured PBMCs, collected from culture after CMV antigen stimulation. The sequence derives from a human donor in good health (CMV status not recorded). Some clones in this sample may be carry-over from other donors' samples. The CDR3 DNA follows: TGTGCCAGCAGTGAATATGTGACAGGGCCCGCCGCCGGGGAGCTGTTTTTT. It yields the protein CASSEYVTGPAAGELFF.